This T cell receptor (beta chain) is drawn from a study of cytomegalovirus exposure and HLA in healthy donors. In its sample, this clone was seen a few times. Its antigen remains unidentified. Per germline, CDR1 SEHNR and CDR2 FQNEAQ (reference sequence). There are 15 residues in the CDR3. V lost 1 base and J 7 bases, leaving 13 bases between the germline ends. 60 Vbeta and 13 Jbeta primers were used in PCR. Assay: immunoSEQ multiplex PCR; the TCRdb copy retains only in-frame clones and omits some. The data show 180,000 or so clones, around 62% seen once. Study results and limitations: Within an earlier analysis, most TCR beta V segments proved productive either about 87% or about 30% of the time.

Sequences were obtained from PBMCs. The genes are TRBV7-9 and TRBJ2-2; the D gene is possibly TRBD1 (6 bases). This TCR was recovered from a man in his forties or fifties in good health and CMV-seronegative. CDR3: CASSLGAGDNGELFF. The CDR3 DNA follows: TGTGCCAGCAGCTTAGGGGCAGGGGACAACGGGGAGCTGTTTTTT. Full variable domain (outside the CDR3, taken from reference TRBV7-9 and TRBJ2-2): DTGVSQNPRHKITKRGQNVTFRCDPISEHNRLYWYRQTLGQGPEFLTYFQNEAQLEKSRLLSDRFSAERPKGSFSTLEIQRTEQGDSAMYLCASSLGAGDNGELFFGEGSRLTVL.